This T cell receptor beta chain was documented in a study of cytomegalovirus exposure and HLA in healthy donors. As regards this clone: Its antigen remains unknown.

Study conclusions and caveats: Highly shared variants forming one cluster were likely a sequencing artifact.

Trimming removed 2 bases from V and 6 bases from J; junction bases left unmatched: 12. Per germline, CDR1 MDHEN and CDR2 SYDVKM. This CDR3 is 17 amino acids long. The PCR made use of 60 Vbeta and 13 Jbeta primers. Produced via immunoSEQ multiplex PCR; TCRdb's table is partial and in-frame only. The repertoire holds about 150,000 clones, with about 85% as singletons. What was sequenced was PBMCs. The sequence was collected from a human donor in good health. The chain employs TRBV28 and TRBJ2-1; 8 bases map to TRBD1. The CDR3 loop is CASSLIPRQGAFNEQFF. In DNA form, the CDR3 reads TGTGCCAGCAGTTTAATCCCCCGGCAGGGGGCTTTCAATGAGCAGTTCTTC.